These 12 T cell receptor beta chains share one sample of origin, sequenced in a study of T-cell reconstitution after alpha-beta-depleted transplantation in children. Unique molecular identifiers were incorporated when the TCRbeta library was constructed. TCRdb processed the PCR reads anew with MiXCR; each CDR3 protein has one entry. The repertoire has more than 550,000 distinct CDR3 sequences, approximately 10% of them found once; the top ten carry 4% to 5%. Specimen: PBMCs from the stem cell graft donor, collected from the stem cell graft. These receptors were collected from a human donor who donated a stem cell graft to a child with acute myeloid leukemia.

The CDR3 is CSADNKYF. The CDR3 coding sequence is TGCAGCGCGGACAATAAGTACTTC. J is TRBJ2-7 and V is TRBV29-1, with D tentatively TRBD1 (5 bases). With 7 bases removed from V and 11 bases from J, the gap between germline ends came to 9 bases. The germline gives CDR1 SQVTM, CDR2 ANQGSEA. This CDR3 comprises 8 residues.

This clonotype was observed many times. The CDR3 loop is CASSLDGNGGTDTQYF. For the CDR3, the DNA is TGTGCCAGCAGCTTAGATGGGAATGGGGGTACAGATACGCAGTATTTT. The V gene is TRBV11-2, the J gene TRBJ2-3; D may be TRBD1 or TRBD2 (5 bases each). Germline V CDR1 and CDR2: SGHAT, FQNNGV. The ends were cut back, 0 bases at V and 3 bases at J, with 13 bases in the middle. The CDR3 totals 16 residues.

This clonotype was counted between two and nine times. This chain uses TRBV20-1 with TRBJ2-1, with 7 bases lining up with TRBD1. This CDR3 has 13 residues. The trim removed 6 bases at V and 5 bases at J, leaving 7 bases unmatched. Germline loops: CDR1 DFQATT, CDR2 SNEGSKA (reference sequence). The CDR3: CSAHRDSNNEQFF. DNA for the CDR3: TGCAGTGCCCACCGGGACAGCAACAATGAGCAGTTCTTC.

This clonotype was seen at least ten times. The rearrangement joins TRBV25-1 to TRBJ2-2; D possibly corresponds to TRBD1 (6 bases). The V gene's germline CDR1 is MGHDK and CDR2 SYGVNS. The CDR3 consists of 13 residues. V was pared by 2 bases and J by 6 bases, with 7 bases between. The CDR3 region has the DNA TGTGCCAGCAGTGAACAGGGGTCCGGGGAGCTGTTTTTT. Its translation is CASSEQGSGELFF. Based on the CDR3 plus reference TRBV25-1 and TRBJ2-2, the full variable domain is EADIYQTPRYLVIGTGKKITLECSQTMGHDKMYWYQQDPGMELHLIHYSYGVNSTEKGDLSSESTVSRIRTEHFPLTLESARPSHTSQYLCASSEQGSGELFFGEGSRLTVL.

The chain is built from TRBV28 and TRBJ2-4; TRBD1 is a possible D gene (6 bases). This CDR3 has 13 residues. Germline V gives CDR1 MDHEN, CDR2 SYDVKM. Trimming left V 4 bases short and J 8 bases short, with 12 bases between. In DNA, the CDR3 is TGTGCCAGCAGTTGGGCCTCAGGGGACATTCAGTACTTC. Encoded protein: CASSWASGDIQYF.

On this clonotype: A much larger clone lies a single base off, so this may be a read error. No conserved phenylalanine or tryptophan is present at the end of the CDR3, so a read error is the likely explanation. The chain combines TRBV29-1 with TRBJ2-1, with D perhaps given as TRBD1 or TRBD2 (9 bases each). Germline V gene sequence: CDR1 SQVTM, CDR2 ANQGSEA. The germline V and J ends were trimmed by 6 bases and 4 bases, with 31 bases remaining between them. The CDR3 has 19 residues. CDR3 nucleotides: TGCAGCGTCGCCACAGGGGGCAGTGTTAGCGGGAGTGGGTACAATGAGCAGTTCTCC. Translated, it gives CSVATGGSVSGSGYNEQFS.

The chain uses TRBV4-2 and TRBJ2-5, with 7 positions matching TRBD2. Germline CDR1 LGHNA, CDR2 YNFKEQ. The CDR3 extends over 17 amino acids. V was clipped by 0 bases and J by 1 base; unmatched bases: 8. This CDR3 is CASSQERASGLQETQYF. DNA for the CDR3: TGTGCCAGCAGCCAAGAACGGGCTAGCGGACTCCAAGAGACCCAGTACTTC.

This sequence joins TRBV20-1 and TRBJ2-7; D possibly matches TRBD1 or TRBD2 (5 bases each). V was trimmed by 6 bases and J by 0 bases, leaving 18 bases between them. The germline V gene has CDR1 DFQATT and CDR2 SNEGSKA (reference sequence). The CDR3 covers 15 residues. The CDR3 reads CSAYLSGTASYEQYF. As DNA, the CDR3 is TGCAGTGCCTATCTTTCCGGGACCGCCTCCTACGAGCAGTACTTC.

This clonotype was recorded a few times. V usage is TRBV4-3 and J usage is TRBJ2-1; 10 bases align to TRBD2. Per germline, CDR1 LGHNA and CDR2 YSLEER. The CDR3 sequence is 15 residues long. Unmatched junction bases numbered 4, after V lost 0 bases and J lost 8 bases. The CDR3, as DNA: TGCGCCAGCAGCCAAGATTTAGCGGGAGGTCATGAGCAGTTCTTC. Translating gives CASSQDLAGGHEQFF.

This clonotype was seen ten or more times. V is TRBV12-3 or TRBV12-4 and J is TRBJ1-3; D not certain. V was trimmed by 2 bases and J by 4 bases, leaving 9 bases between them. This CDR3 comprises 14 residues. Here the CDR3 reads CASSLSMLGNTIYF. The CDR3 nucleotides are TGTGCCAGCAGTTTATCAATGCTCGGAAACACCATATATTTT.

This clonotype was detected a few times. The gene calls are TRBV29-1 and TRBJ2-2; tentatively, D is TRBD1 (6 bases). CDR3 length: 14 residues. V lost 0 bases and J 9 bases, leaving 14 bases between the germline ends. Germline values: CDR1 SQVTM, CDR2 ANQGSEA. CDR3 protein: CSVEDGTGYRELFF. The CDR3 bases are TGCAGCGTTGAAGATGGAACAGGGTACCGGGAGCTGTTTTTT.

This clonotype occurred a few times. The chain has TRBV28 and TRBJ2-3, with 7 nucleotides matching TRBD1. V was clipped by 8 bases and J by 4 bases; unmatched bases: 9. This CDR3 is 14 amino acids long. Germline V lookup: CDR1 MDHEN, CDR2 SYDVKM. The CDR3 loop reads CASSTRTGADTQYF. DNA of the CDR3: TGTGCCAGCTCGACGAGGACAGGCGCAGATACGCAGTATTTT.